This paragraph covers one T cell receptor (beta chain) sequence. Its target is not known. This entry belongs to a study of long-term antiretroviral therapy in people with HIV. The CDR3 length is 15 residues. Trimming stripped 0 bases from V and 6 bases from J, with 15 bases between. Germline values: CDR1 LNHDA, CDR2 SQIVND (reference sequence). Study-wide points: The study found narrower CDR3 length ranges in HIV repertoires than in controls. Diversity remained lower than transplant donor controls, even though it increased after ART. Within the repertoire, clones expanded before ART were dominant at all time points.

Researchers report immunoSEQ v3.0 was run at survey level. Sequencing aimed to cover roughly 40,000-50,000 T-cell genomes per sample. Clones were sequenced by immunoSEQ multiplex PCR, and TCRdb holds only the in-frame ones, with some missing. The table lists about 25,000 clones, around three quarters of them singletons, with around 10% in the top ten. This sample comprised unsorted PBMCs, obtained 2.1 years after starting antiretroviral therapy. This clonotype was obtained from a man aged 25 to 40 with HIV. This chain links TRBV19 with TRBJ2-7; possible D gene TRBD2, 5 bases. The CDR3 region is CASSIDRAGIGEQYF. In DNA form, the CDR3 reads TGTGCCAGTAGTATAGATCGGGCGGGTATTGGCGAGCAGTACTTC.